The entry below describes one T cell receptor beta chain. The CDR3 has 15 residues. V lost 3 bases and J lost 2, with 15 bases in between. Germline CDR1 is SGDLS and CDR2 is YYNGEE. The data are from a study of shared clonotypes between healthy human individuals. Generated by immunoSEQ multiplex PCR, the TCRdb table keeps only in-frame clones and is missing some. The table includes about 2.3 million clones, approximately 95% detected once. The chain carries TRBV9 and TRBJ2-7; TRBD2 is a possible D gene (5 bases). This clonotype was sampled from a man aged 18 to 30 in good health. Some clones in this sample may be carry-over from other donors' samples. Sequenced: naive CD4+ T cells from PBMCs. Subset here: CD45RA+ positively selected. CDR3 DNA sequence: TGTGCCAGCAGCGGAGCCCCCTCAGCGGCCTACGAGCAGTACTTC. Translation: CASSGAPSAAYEQYF.